The entry below gives a single TCR beta chain sequence along with its context. Its specificity is unknown. With 60 Vbeta and 13 Jbeta primers, the PCR was carried out. Sequencing was performed with immunoSEQ multiplex PCR; in TCRdb, only in-frame clones are kept and a portion is missing. The table records 120,000 or so clones, 75% to 85% of them present only once. The sample belongs to a study of cytomegalovirus exposure and HLA in healthy donors. Germline V gene sequence: CDR1 ENHRY, CDR2 SYGVKD. Trimming removed 0 bases from V and 0 bases from J; junction bases left unmatched: 1. The CDR3 totals 16 residues. General study results and limits: In vitro confirmation showed three CMV-associated chains to be CMV antigen specific.

This TCR came from a male donor in good health and CMV-seronegative. What was sequenced was PBMCs. The rearrangement joins TRBV10-3 to TRBJ1-4, with 7 bases that match TRBD1. The CDR3 region is CAISESGTATNEKLFF. CDR3 DNA: TGTGCCATCAGTGAGTCTGGGACAGCAACTAATGAAAAACTGTTTTTT.